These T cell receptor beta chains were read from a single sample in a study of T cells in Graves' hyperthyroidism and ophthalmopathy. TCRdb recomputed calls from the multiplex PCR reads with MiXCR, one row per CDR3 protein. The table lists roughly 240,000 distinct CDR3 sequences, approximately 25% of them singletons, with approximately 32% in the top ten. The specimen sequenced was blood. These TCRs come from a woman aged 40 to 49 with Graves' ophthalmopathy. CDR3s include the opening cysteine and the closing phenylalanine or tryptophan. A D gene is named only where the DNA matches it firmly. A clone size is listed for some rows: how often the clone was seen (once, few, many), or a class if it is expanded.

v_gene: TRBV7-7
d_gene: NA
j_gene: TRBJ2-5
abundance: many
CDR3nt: TGTGCTAGCAGCGGGCAGGTGGGCGAGACCCAGTACTTC
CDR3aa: CASSGQVGETQYF

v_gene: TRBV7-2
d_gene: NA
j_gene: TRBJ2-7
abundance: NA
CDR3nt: TGTGCCAGCAGCTTAGCGTTCAGCCCTCGCACCTACGAGCAGTACTTC
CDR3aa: CASSLAFSPRTYEQYF

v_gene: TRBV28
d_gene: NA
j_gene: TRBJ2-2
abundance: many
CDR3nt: TGTGCCAGCAGTTTTCAGGGCCCTATGAACACCGGGGAGCTGTTTTTT
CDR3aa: CASSFQGPMNTGELFF

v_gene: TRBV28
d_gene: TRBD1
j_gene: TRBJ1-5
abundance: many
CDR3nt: TGTGCCAGCCGGACAGGGGCCAGCCAGCCCCAGCATTTT
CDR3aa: CASRTGASQPQHF

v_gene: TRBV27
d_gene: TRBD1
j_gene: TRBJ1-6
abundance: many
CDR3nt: TGTGCCAGCAGTTTAGCCCCGGACAGGGTTTCACCCCTCCACTTT
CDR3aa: CASSLAPDRVSPLHF

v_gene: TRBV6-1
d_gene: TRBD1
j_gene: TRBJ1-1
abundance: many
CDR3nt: TGTGCCAGCATCGAAGACAGGGTGAACACTGAAGCTTTCTTT
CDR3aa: CASIEDRVNTEAFF

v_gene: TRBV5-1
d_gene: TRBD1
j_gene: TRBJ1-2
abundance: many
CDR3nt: TGCGCCAGCAGCTTCGGGACAGGGGACTATGGCTACACCTTC
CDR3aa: CASSFGTGDYGYTF

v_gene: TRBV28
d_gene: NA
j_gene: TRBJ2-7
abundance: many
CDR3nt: TGTGCCAGCAGTTTGGGCAGGACGTACGAGCAGTACTTC
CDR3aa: CASSLGRTYEQYF

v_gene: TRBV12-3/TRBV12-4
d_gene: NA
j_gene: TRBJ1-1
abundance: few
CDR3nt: TGTGCCAGCAGCCAAACACGGGACACTGAAGCTTTCTTT
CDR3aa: CASSQTRDTEAFF

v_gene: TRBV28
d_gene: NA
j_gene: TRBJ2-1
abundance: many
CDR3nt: TGTGCCAGCATGACGGGCGGTATTCACTCCTCCTACAATGAGCAGTTCTTC
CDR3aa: CASMTGGIHSSYNEQFF

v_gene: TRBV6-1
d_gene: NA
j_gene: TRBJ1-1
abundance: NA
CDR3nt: TGTGCCAGCAGTGCCAGACTGAAAGTGCCTGAAGCTTTCTTT
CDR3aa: CASSARLKVPEAFF

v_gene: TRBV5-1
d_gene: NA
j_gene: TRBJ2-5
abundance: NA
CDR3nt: TGCGCCAGCAGCTTCGGGACCCAGCAAGAGACCCAGTACTTC
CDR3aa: CASSFGTQQETQYF

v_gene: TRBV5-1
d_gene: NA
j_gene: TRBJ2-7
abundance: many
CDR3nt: TGCGCCAGCAGCCCCGCACTTCGGGAAAGCGACGAGCAGTACTTC
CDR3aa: CASSPALRESDEQYF

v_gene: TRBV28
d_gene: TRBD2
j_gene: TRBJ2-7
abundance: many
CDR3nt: TGTGCCAGCACCGCAGCGGGAGGATCCTACGAGCAGTACTTC
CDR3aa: CASTAAGGSYEQYF

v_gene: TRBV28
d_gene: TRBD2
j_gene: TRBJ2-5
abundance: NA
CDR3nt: TGTGCCAGCAGAGTAGCGGGAGTGGAGGAGACCCAGTACTTC
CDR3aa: CASRVAGVEETQYF

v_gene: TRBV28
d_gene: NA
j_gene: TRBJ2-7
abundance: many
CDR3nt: TGTGCCAGCAGTCCCCGGGATCGGCAGTACTTC
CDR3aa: CASSPRDRQYF

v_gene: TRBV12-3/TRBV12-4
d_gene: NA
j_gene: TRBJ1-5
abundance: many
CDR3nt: TGTGCCAGCAGTTTTCTACCGGAGGCGCCCCAGCATTTT
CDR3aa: CASSFLPEAPQHF

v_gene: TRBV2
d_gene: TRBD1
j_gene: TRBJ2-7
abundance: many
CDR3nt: TGTGCCAGCAGTGTGGCGACAGGGGGTCTCCACGAGCAGTACTTC
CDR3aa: CASSVATGGLHEQYF

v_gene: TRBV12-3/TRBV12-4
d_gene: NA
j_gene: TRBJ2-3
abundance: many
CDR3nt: TGTGCCAGCAGTCCCGTAGCGGATACGCAGTATTTT
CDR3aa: CASSPVADTQYF

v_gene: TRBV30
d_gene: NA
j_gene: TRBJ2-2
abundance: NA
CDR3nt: TGTGCCTGGAGTTCCAGGAACACCGGGGAGCTGTTTTTT
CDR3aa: CAWSSRNTGELFF

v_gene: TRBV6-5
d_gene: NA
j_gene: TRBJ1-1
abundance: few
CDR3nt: TGTGCCAGCAGTTATGGACAGTCGCCGCCTATGAACACTGAAGCTTTCTTT
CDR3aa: CASSYGQSPPMNTEAFF

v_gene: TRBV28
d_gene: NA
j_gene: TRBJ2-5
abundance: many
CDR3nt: TGTGCCAGCAGTCGCAACGGGGGAGCGGGGACCCAGTACTTC
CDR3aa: CASSRNGGAGTQYF

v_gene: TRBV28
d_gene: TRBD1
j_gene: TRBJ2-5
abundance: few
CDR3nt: TGTGCCAGCAGCCCCGGACAGGGTCGGGAAGAGACCCAGTACTTC
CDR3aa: CASSPGQGREETQYF

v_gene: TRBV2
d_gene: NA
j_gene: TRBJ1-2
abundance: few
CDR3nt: TGTGCCAGCCAATTGGGGGCCACAGCTAACTATGGCTACACCTTC
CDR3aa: CASQLGATANYGYTF

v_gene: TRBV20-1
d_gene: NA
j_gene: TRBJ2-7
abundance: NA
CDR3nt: TGCAGTGCTAGAGAAGCAGGGGTCACCCTTATCTACGAGCAGTACTTC
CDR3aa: CSAREAGVTLIYEQYF

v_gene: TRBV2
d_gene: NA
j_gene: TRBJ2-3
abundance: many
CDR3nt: TGTGCCAGCAGTGTCGGGATGGCGCAGTATTTT
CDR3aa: CASSVGMAQYF

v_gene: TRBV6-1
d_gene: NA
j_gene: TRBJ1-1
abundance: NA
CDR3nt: TGTGCCAGCAGGATCGGTATGAGCACTGAAGCTTACTTT
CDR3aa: CASRIGMSTEAYF